The rows below give T cell receptor beta chains drawn from one sample of a study of blood T cell repertoires in COVID-19. The table came from immunoSEQ multiplex PCR; TCRdb's copy has only in-frame clones and leaves some out. The data hold roughly 300,000 clones, with roughly 93% observed a single time. Input material: PBMCs or T cells enriched from blood (not recorded which). The receptors shown here come from a woman aged 40-49 years with acute COVID-19. Each CDR3 is given with its conserved first and last residue. Fields, in order: clone size, D gene, V gene, J gene, CDR3 protein, CDR3 DNA. A D gene is named only where the DNA matches it firmly. Clone size appears in some rows only: once, few, many, or a class for an expanded clone.

abundance: NA
d_gene: NA
v_gene: TRBV5-1
j_gene: TRBJ1-4
CDR3aa: CASSSTGEKLFF
CDR3nt: TGCGCCAGCAGCTCCACAGGGGAAAAACTGTTTTTT

abundance: NA
d_gene: NA
v_gene: TRBV2
j_gene: TRBJ2-2
CDR3aa: CASGIVEGGGELFF
CDR3nt: TGTGCCAGCGGGATTGTGGAGGGTGGCGGGGAGCTGTTTTTT

abundance: NA
d_gene: NA
v_gene: TRBV5-6
j_gene: TRBJ1-2
CDR3aa: CASSVQTLYGYTF
CDR3nt: TGTGCCAGCAGCGTTCAGACACTCTATGGCTACACCTTC

abundance: NA
d_gene: TRBD2
v_gene: TRBV9
j_gene: TRBJ2-5
CDR3aa: CASSVLAGGRAETQYF
CDR3nt: TGTGCCAGCAGCGTACTGGCGGGGGGGCGGGCAGAGACCCAGTACTTC

abundance: NA
d_gene: NA
v_gene: TRBV18
j_gene: TRBJ1-6
CDR3aa: CASSPIYREGTGGTLHF
CDR3nt: TGTGCCAGCTCACCAATTTACAGGGAAGGTACTGGAGGCACCCTCCACTTT

abundance: NA
d_gene: TRBD2
v_gene: TRBV3-1/TRBV3-2
j_gene: TRBJ2-2
CDR3aa: CASRRERETGELFF
CDR3nt: TGTGCCAGCCGCCGGGAGCGGGAGACCGGGGAGCTGTTTTTT

abundance: NA
d_gene: NA
v_gene: TRBV15
j_gene: TRBJ2-7
CDR3aa: CATSWGVTYEQYF
CDR3nt: TGTGCCACCAGCTGGGGGGTTACCTACGAGCAGTACTTC

abundance: NA
d_gene: TRBD2
v_gene: TRBV4-3
j_gene: TRBJ2-7
CDR3aa: CASSQGSGRASEQYF
CDR3nt: TGCGCCAGCAGCCAAGGAAGCGGGAGGGCCAGCGAGCAGTACTTC

abundance: NA
d_gene: TRBD1
v_gene: TRBV28
j_gene: TRBJ1-1
CDR3aa: CASTQGAKAFF
CDR3nt: TGTGCCAGCACGCAGGGGGCAAAGGCTTTCTTT

abundance: NA
d_gene: NA
v_gene: TRBV29-1
j_gene: TRBJ2-1
CDR3aa: CSVDVYNEQFF
CDR3nt: TGCAGCGTTGACGTATACAATGAGCAGTTCTTC

abundance: few
d_gene: NA
v_gene: TRBV3-1/TRBV3-2
j_gene: TRBJ1-4
CDR3aa: CASSDGSEGVNEKLFF
CDR3nt: TGTGCCAGCAGCGACGGATCGGAGGGCGTTAATGAAAAACTGTTTTTT

abundance: NA
d_gene: TRBD2
v_gene: TRBV9
j_gene: TRBJ2-1
CDR3aa: CASSRRLLAGGNDEQFF
CDR3nt: TGTGCCAGCAGCCGTAGGTTGCTAGCGGGAGGTAACGATGAGCAGTTCTTC

abundance: NA
d_gene: NA
v_gene: TRBV12-3/TRBV12-4
j_gene: TRBJ2-1
CDR3aa: CASVEDSEQFF
CDR3nt: TGTGCCAGCGTCGAGGACAGTGAGCAGTTCTTC

abundance: NA
d_gene: TRBD1
v_gene: TRBV27
j_gene: TRBJ1-6
CDR3aa: CASRPGTDNSPLHF
CDR3nt: TGTGCCAGCAGACCCGGGACAGATAATTCACCCCTCCACTTT

abundance: NA
d_gene: NA
v_gene: TRBV29-1
j_gene: TRBJ2-7
CDR3aa: CSVEETVGYEQYF
CDR3nt: TGCAGCGTTGAAGAGACAGTAGGCTACGAGCAGTACTTC

abundance: NA
d_gene: NA
v_gene: TRBV29-1
j_gene: TRBJ1-1
CDR3aa: CSVEDSGGRNTEAFF
CDR3nt: TGCAGCGTTGAAGATAGCGGGGGCCGGAACACTGAAGCTTTCTTT

abundance: NA
d_gene: NA
v_gene: TRBV4-2
j_gene: TRBJ1-4
CDR3aa: CASSQGWGEENEKLFF
CDR3nt: TGTGCCAGCAGCCAAGGTTGGGGGGAGGAGAATGAAAAACTGTTTTTT

abundance: NA
d_gene: NA
v_gene: TRBV7-9
j_gene: TRBJ2-3
CDR3aa: CASSLMSRGTDTQYF
CDR3nt: TGTGCCAGCAGCTTAATGAGTAGAGGGACAGATACGCAGTATTTT

abundance: NA
d_gene: NA
v_gene: TRBV5-1
j_gene: TRBJ1-4
CDR3aa: CASSLSGVKSEKLFF
CDR3nt: TGCGCCAGCAGCTTGTCGGGGGTAAAGAGTGAAAAACTGTTTTTT

abundance: NA
d_gene: NA
v_gene: TRBV7-9
j_gene: TRBJ1-1
CDR3aa: CASRTRDTLNTEAFF
CDR3nt: TGTGCCAGCCGAACTCGGGACACACTGAACACTGAAGCTTTCTTT

abundance: NA
d_gene: TRBD2
v_gene: TRBV5-4
j_gene: TRBJ2-5
CDR3aa: CASSLAGGETQYF
CDR3nt: TGTGCCAGCAGCCTAGCGGGGGGGGAGACCCAGTACTTC

abundance: NA
d_gene: NA
v_gene: TRBV30
j_gene: TRBJ1-2
CDR3aa: CAWTKDSFYGYTF
CDR3nt: TGTGCCTGGACTAAGGACAGCTTCTATGGCTACACCTTC

abundance: NA
d_gene: NA
v_gene: TRBV7-2
j_gene: TRBJ1-1
CDR3aa: CASSLSSNLRDTEAFF
CDR3nt: TGTGCCAGCAGCTTATCCTCCAACCTACGGGACACTGAAGCTTTCTTT

abundance: NA
d_gene: TRBD2
v_gene: TRBV6-4
j_gene: TRBJ2-1
CDR3aa: CASSREPSGRGEQFF
CDR3nt: TGTGCCAGCAGTAGAGAGCCTAGCGGGAGGGGTGAGCAGTTCTTC

abundance: NA
d_gene: TRBD1
v_gene: TRBV6-5
j_gene: TRBJ1-5
CDR3aa: CASSPTGGRQPQHF
CDR3nt: TGTGCCAGCAGTCCAACAGGGGGCCGACAGCCCCAGCATTTT

abundance: once
d_gene: TRBD1
v_gene: TRBV7-9
j_gene: TRBJ2-5
CDR3aa: CASSFGGTGSVLQETQYF
CDR3nt: TGTGCCAGCAGCTTTGGAGGGACAGGGTCTGTTCTGCAAGAGACCCAGTACTTC

abundance: NA
d_gene: TRBD1
v_gene: TRBV5-6
j_gene: TRBJ2-7
CDR3aa: CASSFSQGEQYF
CDR3nt: TGTGCCAGCAGCTTCTCACAGGGGGAGCAGTACTTC

abundance: once
d_gene: TRBD2
v_gene: TRBV4-2
j_gene: TRBJ2-1
CDR3aa: CASSQDPSGASYNEQFF
CDR3nt: TGTGCCAGCAGCCAAGATCCTAGCGGGGCCTCCTACAATGAGCAGTTCTTC

abundance: NA
d_gene: NA
v_gene: TRBV2
j_gene: TRBJ2-7
CDR3aa: CASSLLGGREQYF
CDR3nt: TGTGCCAGCAGTCTGCTGGGGGGGCGCGAGCAGTACTTC

abundance: NA
d_gene: TRBD1
v_gene: TRBV6-5
j_gene: TRBJ1-5
CDR3aa: CASNTGEVYQPQHF
CDR3nt: TGTGCCAGCAATACAGGGGAGGTTTATCAGCCCCAGCATTTT

abundance: NA
d_gene: TRBD1
v_gene: TRBV5-6
j_gene: TRBJ1-5
CDR3aa: CASSSGTGINQPQHF
CDR3nt: TGTGCCAGCAGCTCGGGGACAGGGATAAACCAGCCCCAGCATTTT

abundance: NA
d_gene: TRBD1
v_gene: TRBV18
j_gene: TRBJ1-3
CDR3aa: CASSPLGDSSGNTIYF
CDR3nt: TGTGCCAGCTCACCACTGGGGGACAGCTCTGGAAACACCATATATTTT

abundance: NA
d_gene: TRBD2
v_gene: TRBV18
j_gene: TRBJ2-1
CDR3aa: CASSRYASGGGDEQFF
CDR3nt: TGTGCCAGCTCACGATACGCTAGCGGGGGGGGAGATGAGCAGTTCTTC

abundance: NA
d_gene: TRBD1
v_gene: TRBV19
j_gene: TRBJ2-7
CDR3aa: CASRGTGQGAYEQYF
CDR3nt: TGTGCCAGTAGGGGTACTGGACAGGGTGCCTACGAGCAGTACTTC

abundance: NA
d_gene: NA
v_gene: TRBV18
j_gene: TRBJ2-7
CDR3aa: CASSLSGHSYEQYF
CDR3nt: TGTGCCAGCTCACTCTCGGGACACTCCTACGAGCAGTACTTC

abundance: NA
d_gene: NA
v_gene: TRBV3-1/TRBV3-2
j_gene: TRBJ2-2
CDR3aa: CASSPRLAYNGELFF
CDR3nt: TGTGCCAGCAGCCCCAGGCTAGCATATAACGGGGAGCTGTTTTTT

abundance: NA
d_gene: TRBD2
v_gene: TRBV5-1
j_gene: TRBJ2-3
CDR3aa: CASSPSGKVTQYF
CDR3nt: TGCGCCAGCAGCCCTAGCGGGAAAGTTACGCAGTATTTT

abundance: NA
d_gene: NA
v_gene: TRBV19
j_gene: TRBJ1-2
CDR3aa: CASSDRSYGYTF
CDR3nt: TGTGCCAGTAGTGACAGGAGCTATGGCTACACCTTC

abundance: NA
d_gene: NA
v_gene: TRBV7-2
j_gene: TRBJ1-5
CDR3aa: CASSSSGGIHQPQHF
CDR3nt: TGTGCCAGCAGTTCCTCCGGAGGGATCCATCAGCCCCAGCATTTT

abundance: NA
d_gene: NA
v_gene: TRBV3-1/TRBV3-2
j_gene: TRBJ1-6
CDR3aa: CASSQRDVGAPLHF
CDR3nt: TGTGCCAGCAGCCAGCGGGACGTCGGCGCACCCCTCCACTTT

abundance: NA
d_gene: NA
v_gene: TRBV11-2
j_gene: TRBJ1-1
CDR3aa: CASSPQGIAEAFF
CDR3nt: TGTGCCAGCAGCCCCCAGGGTATAGCTGAAGCTTTCTTT

abundance: NA
d_gene: NA
v_gene: TRBV11-1
j_gene: TRBJ1-6
CDR3aa: CASSLDRVNSPLHF
CDR3nt: TGTGCCAGCAGCTTAGACAGGGTCAATTCACCCCTCCACTTT

abundance: NA
d_gene: NA
v_gene: TRBV7-9
j_gene: TRBJ1-4
CDR3aa: CASSLLARNEKLFF
CDR3nt: TGTGCCAGCAGCTTACTGGCCCGAAATGAAAAACTGTTTTTT

abundance: NA
d_gene: NA
v_gene: TRBV19
j_gene: TRBJ2-6
CDR3aa: CASIKAAHLSGANVLTF
CDR3nt: TGTGCCAGTATTAAAGCCGCGCATCTTTCTGGGGCCAACGTCCTGACTTTC

abundance: NA
d_gene: TRBD2
v_gene: TRBV7-9
j_gene: TRBJ2-7
CDR3aa: CASSLVAGGSEQYF
CDR3nt: TGTGCCAGCAGCTTAGTAGCGGGGGGCAGCGAGCAGTACTTC

abundance: NA
d_gene: TRBD2
v_gene: TRBV5-1
j_gene: TRBJ2-1
CDR3aa: CASSQGLGVHEQFF
CDR3nt: TGCGCCAGCAGCCAGGGACTAGGAGTCCATGAGCAGTTCTTC

abundance: NA
d_gene: TRBD1
v_gene: TRBV18
j_gene: TRBJ1-1
CDR3aa: CASSPSTGTAKAFF
CDR3nt: TGTGCCAGCTCACCGAGTACCGGGACAGCGAAAGCTTTCTTT

abundance: NA
d_gene: NA
v_gene: TRBV11-1
j_gene: TRBJ2-7
CDR3aa: CASSRPGLSREQYF
CDR3nt: TGTGCCAGCAGCCGACCGGGACTCAGTAGGGAGCAGTACTTC

abundance: NA
d_gene: NA
v_gene: TRBV7-2
j_gene: TRBJ2-5
CDR3aa: CASSLMTANGETQYF
CDR3nt: TGTGCCAGCAGCTTAATGACAGCTAACGGGGAGACCCAGTACTTC

abundance: NA
d_gene: NA
v_gene: TRBV6-5
j_gene: TRBJ1-2
CDR3aa: CASSPTRSVYGYTF
CDR3nt: TGTGCCAGCAGTCCCACCAGAAGCGTTTATGGCTACACCTTC

abundance: few
d_gene: TRBD2
v_gene: TRBV2
j_gene: TRBJ2-1
CDR3aa: CASSDLTSGMRNEQFF
CDR3nt: TGTGCCAGCAGTGATTTGACTAGCGGGATGCGCAATGAGCAGTTCTTC

abundance: NA
d_gene: TRBD2
v_gene: TRBV6-2/TRBV6-3
j_gene: TRBJ2-5
CDR3aa: CASSFRKGLAQETQYF
CDR3nt: TGTGCCAGCAGTTTCCGTAAGGGACTAGCTCAAGAGACCCAGTACTTC

abundance: NA
d_gene: NA
v_gene: TRBV9
j_gene: TRBJ2-3
CDR3aa: CASSVLSGLDTQYF
CDR3nt: TGTGCCAGCAGCGTGCTTAGCGGTTTAGATACGCAGTATTTT

abundance: NA
d_gene: TRBD1
v_gene: TRBV29-1
j_gene: TRBJ2-1
CDR3aa: CSARDRGGYNEQFF
CDR3nt: TGCAGCGCCAGGGACAGGGGTGGGTACAATGAGCAGTTCTTC

abundance: NA
d_gene: TRBD2
v_gene: TRBV9
j_gene: TRBJ2-5
CDR3aa: CASSPGLEQETQYF
CDR3nt: TGTGCCAGCAGCCCGGGACTAGAACAAGAGACCCAGTACTTC

abundance: NA
d_gene: NA
v_gene: TRBV7-9
j_gene: TRBJ1-6
CDR3aa: CATKGWTHGKSPLHF
CDR3nt: TGTGCCACCAAGGGGTGGACGCATGGAAAGTCACCCCTCCACTTT

abundance: once
d_gene: NA
v_gene: TRBV18
j_gene: TRBJ1-1
CDR3aa: CASSPGGGAFF
CDR3nt: TGTGCCAGCTCACCTGGGGGAGGAGCTTTCTTT